These 32 T cell receptor beta chains were sequenced from one sample in a study of blood T cells in healthy people across ages. A second about 7 to 12 cycle PCR used barcoded and J-beta primers. TCRdb independently ran MiXCR on the 5' RACE reads; one entry per CDR3 protein. In the table there are around 710,000 distinct CDR3 sequences, roughly 44% of which are singletons. The sequenced material came from blood. The receptors were gathered from a woman in her fifties or sixties in good health.

The chain carries TRBV20-1 and TRBJ1-2; the D is unclear. The germline V gene has CDR1 DFQATT and CDR2 SNEGSKA (reference sequence). The CDR3 sequence is 12 residues long. V was pared by 4 bases and J by 1 base, with 7 bases between. The DNA for the CDR3 is TGCAGTGCTACGGGTTTTAACTATGGCTACACCTTC. Amino acid sequence: CSATGFNYGYTF.

This clonotype was observed a few times. The gene calls are TRBV27 and TRBJ1-5, with D perhaps matching TRBD1 (6 bases). Germline V CDR1 and CDR2: MNHEY, SMNVEV (reference sequence). V was clipped by 3 bases and J by 1 base, with 13 bases between them. The CDR3 extends over 16 amino acids. The CDR3 sequence is CASSFRGPGSNQPQHF. CDR3 in DNA: TGTGCCAGCAGTTTTCGGGGGCCTGGGAGCAATCAGCCCCAGCATTTT.

Points on this clonotype: This may arise from a read error, as a much more abundant clone is one base away. The chain recombines TRBV15 with TRBJ2-1; 11 bases agree with TRBD1. Germline V gives CDR1 LNHNV, CDR2 YYDKDF (reference sequence). This CDR3 spans 15 amino acids. The junction had 6 bases not matched to a gene; V was cut back by 5 bases and J by 6 bases. In DNA, the CDR3 is TGTGCCACCAGCGGTCCAGGGACAGGGGGCAATGAGCAGTTCTTC. Its translation: CATSGPGTGGNEQFF.

This clonotype came up a few times. The genes are TRBV6-2 or TRBV6-3 and TRBJ2-1; TRBD2 matches at 8 bases. With V trimmed by 0 bases and J by 6 bases, 4 bases remained unmatched. The CDR3 contains 15 residues. Per the germline V gene, CDR1 is MNHEY and CDR2 is SVGEGT. The CDR3: CASSYSSGGANEQFF. CDR3 sequence (DNA): TGTGCCAGCAGTTACTCGTCCGGGGGGGCCAATGAGCAGTTCTTC.

The chain links TRBV6-1 to TRBJ2-5, with D unresolved. CDR3 length: 18 amino acids. Germline-derived CDR1 and CDR2 are MNHNS and SASEGT. Trimming stripped 6 bases from V and 5 bases from J, with 28 bases between. CDR3 sequence: CASSTTTPGAAFWETQYF. In nucleotides, the CDR3 is TGTGCCAGCAGCACCACTACGCCGGGTGCGGCATTTTGGGAGACCCAGTACTTC.

This clonotype showed up just a few times. The rearrangement uses TRBV20-1 and TRBJ2-1; the D gene is possibly TRBD1 (5 bases). The CDR3 is 15 amino acids. Germline loops: CDR1 DFQATT, CDR2 SNEGSKA (reference sequence). V dropped 5 bases and J dropped 5 bases, with 19 bases sitting between them. In nucleotides, the CDR3 is TGCAGTGCTCCCCCCCAGGGTCTAGGGGACAATGAGCAGTTCTTC. Translated, it gives CSAPPQGLGDNEQFF.

As regards this clonotype: A read error may explain this, as a much larger clone is one base away. The rearrangement uses TRBV4-2 and TRBJ2-2; D is ambiguous. This CDR3 has 14 residues. CDR1 is LGHNA and CDR2 is YNFKEQ in the germline V gene. V was clipped by 2 bases and J by 5 bases, with 9 bases between them. CDR3 protein: CASSQTIRTGELFF. CDR3 nucleotides: TGTGCCAGCAGCCAAACAATCCGGACCGGGGAGCTGTTTTTT.

About this clonotype itself: One base away lies a much larger clone, so this may be a sequencing read error. The chain links TRBV29-1 to TRBJ2-7, with 9 bases identical to TRBD1. This CDR3 has 13 residues. In germline, CDR1 is SQVTM, CDR2 ANQGSEA. CDR3 sequence: CSVRQGVGYGQYF. The CDR3 region has the DNA TGCAGCGTACGACAGGGGGTCGGCTACGGGCAGTACTTC.

For this clonotype: This may arise from a read error, as a much more abundant clone is one base away. The chain carries TRBV7-2 and TRBJ2-7; TRBD2 aligns across 9 bases. Germline trimming cut 5 bases from V and 6 bases from J; bases unmatched to any gene: 14. This CDR3 comprises 16 residues. Germline CDR1 reads SGHTA; CDR2 reads FQGNSA. The CDR3 DNA reads TGTGCCAGCAGCGTCAATAGCGGGAGCCCTCCCCGCGAGCAGTACTTC. Its protein product is CASSVNSGSPPREQYF.

The V and J genes are TRBV25-1 and TRBJ2-5; 10 nucleotides match TRBD1. With 6 bases clipped from V and 4 bases from J, the junction kept 8 bases outside the gene matches. The germline gives CDR1 MGHDK, CDR2 SYGVNS. The CDR3 consists of 15 residues. The CDR3 spells CASRVRGTGAETQYF. CDR3 nucleotides: TGTGCCAGCAGAGTCCGGGGGACAGGGGCAGAGACCCAGTACTTC.

This clonotype appeared a few times. The chain uses TRBV11-2 and TRBJ2-3; D is possibly TRBD2 (6 bases). V was pared by 5 bases and J by 0 bases, with 15 bases between. This CDR3 is 16 amino acids long. Germline-derived CDR1 and CDR2 are SGHAT and FQNNGV. This CDR3 reads CASSGRDSSSTDTQYF. As DNA, the CDR3 is TGTGCCAGCAGCGGAAGGGACTCGAGCAGCACAGATACGCAGTATTTT.

This chain uses TRBV3-1 with TRBJ2-7; TRBD2 agrees at 7 bases. CDR3 length: 16 residues. The junction had 15 bases not matched to a gene; V was cut back by 4 bases and J by 6 bases. The germline V gene encodes CDR1 LGHDT and CDR2 YNNKEL (reference sequence). The CDR3 region has the DNA TGTGCCAGCAGCCGCGGTGGCGGGAGAAGAAGTACCGAGCAGTACTTC. It translates to CASSRGGGRRSTEQYF.

Regarding this clonotype: A much larger clone differs from this one at a single base, so this may be a read error. The chain combines TRBV29-1 with TRBJ2-1; D is unclear. CDR3 length: 13 residues. Per germline, CDR1 SQVTM and CDR2 ANQGSEA. CDR3 in amino acids: CSAARVAYNGQFF. In DNA form, the CDR3 reads TGCAGCGCCGCGCGTGTAGCCTACAATGGGCAGTTCTTC.

The V call is TRBV6-6, the J call TRBJ2-5, with D possibly being TRBD1 (6 bases). The V and J ends lost 7 bases and 11 bases respectively, with 20 bases between them. The CDR3 is 13 amino acids. Germline CDR1 MNHNY, CDR2 SVGAGI (reference sequence). Here the CDR3 DNA reads TGTGCCAGCAACCAGGGACAACCCCCGGGGCAGTACTTC. This gives the protein CASNQGQPPGQYF.

The CDR3 spells CASSLPPSGSGDTQYF. CDR3 nucleotide sequence: TGTGCCAGCAGTCTTCCCCCTAGCGGGAGTGGAGATACGCAGTATTTT. The J gene is TRBJ2-3, the V gene TRBV6-2 or TRBV6-3, with TRBD2 matching over 10 bases. CDR1 is MNHEY, CDR2 SVGEGT, per germline. Trimming removed 5 bases from V and 5 bases from J; junction bases left unmatched: 10. The CDR3 spans 16 residues.

V is TRBV23-1 and J is TRBJ1-1, with D uncertain. TRBV23-1 is assigned to the ORF class and has an uncertain function. The CDR3 contains 12 residues. V was shortened by 0 bases and J by 6 bases, with 5 bases between the two germline ends. CDR3 DNA: TGCGCCAGCAGTCAATCCGGCGCTGAAGCTTTCTTT. Translating it yields CASSQSGAEAFF.

This clonotype was detected only a few times. The chain links TRBV20-1 to TRBJ2-7; D is possibly TRBD1 or TRBD2 (6 bases each). This CDR3 is built from 14 residues. The germline V gene has CDR1 DFQATT and CDR2 SNEGSKA (reference sequence). Between the trimmed V and J ends, which lost 5 bases and 2 bases, there was a span of 16 bases. CDR3 DNA sequence: TGCAGTGCTCTAGGGGGGCCGACCCCCTACGAGCAGTACTTC. Protein sequence: CSALGGPTPYEQYF.

The chain combines TRBV6-5 with TRBJ1-1, with 7 positions matching TRBD1. There are 14 residues in the CDR3. V lost 5 bases to trimming and J lost 4 bases; unmatched junction nucleotides: 7. The germline V gene encodes CDR1 MNHEY and CDR2 SVGAGI. The CDR3 bases are TGTGCCAGCAGTAAACCAGGGGGTCGCACTGAAGCTTTCTTT. Its protein product is CASSKPGGRTEAFF.

The chain has TRBV12-3 or TRBV12-4 and TRBJ2-3; 10 bases line up with TRBD2. Trimming removed 6 bases from V and 3 bases from J; junction bases left unmatched: 9. The CDR3 covers 16 residues. CDR3 nucleotides: TGTGCCAGCAGGGGCAGGGCTAGCGGGGGTACAGATACGCAGTATTTT. Translation: CASRGRASGGTDTQYF.

The genes are TRBV19 and TRBJ2-5; no reliable D call. Germline CDR1 LNHDA, CDR2 SQIVND (reference sequence). The CDR3 has 13 amino acids. The V gene lost 1 base and the J gene lost 2 bases, with 5 bases spanning the gap. The CDR3 region has the DNA TGTGCCAGTAGTATAGGTTGGCAAGAGACCCAGTACTTC. Protein: CASSIGWQETQYF.

There are a few counts of this clonotype. The CDR3 coding sequence is TGTGCCAGCAGTTACGGAGGGATTGAATACAATGAGCAGTTCTTC. Amino acid sequence: CASSYGGIEYNEQFF. The chain carries TRBV6-8 and TRBJ2-1, with D possibly TRBD2 on 6 matching bases. CDR3 size: 15 residues. Germline-derived CDR1 and CDR2 are MNHGY and SAAAGT. Trimming left V 2 bases short and J 4 bases short, with 12 bases between.

This CDR3 is CAVELSYNEQFF. For the CDR3, the DNA is TGTGCCGTAGAGCTTAGTTACAATGAGCAGTTCTTC. The chain employs TRBV9 and TRBJ2-1; D not resolved. Trimming pared 10 bases from V and 4 bases from J, leaving 12 bases between. From germline, CDR1 is SGDLS and CDR2 YYNGEE. The CDR3 covers 12 residues. Full variable domain (outside the CDR3, taken from reference TRBV9 and TRBJ2-1): DSGVTQTPKHLITATGQRVTLRCSPRSGDLSVYWYQQSLDQGLQFLIQYYNGEERAKGNILERFSAQQFPDLHSELNLSSLELGDSALYFCAVELSYNEQFFGPGTRLTVL.

This clonotype has more than one count but fewer than ten. The gene calls are TRBV2 and TRBJ2-3; D is possibly TRBD1 (6 bases). In germline, CDR1 is SNHLY, CDR2 FYNNEI. The CDR3 extends over 15 amino acids. Trimming cost V 3 bases and J 1 base, with 11 bases left between them. The DNA of the CDR3 is TGTGCCAGCAGTGAGGCAGGGGCCGGCACAGATACGCAGTATTTT. Protein sequence: CASSEAGAGTDTQYF.

In its sample, this clonotype was seen a few times. A read error may produce the germline difference seen at one junction end. The chain is built from TRBV7-7 and TRBJ2-5, with TRBD1 as a possible D gene (6 bases). Germline CDR1 and CDR2: SSHAT and FNYEAQ (reference sequence). The CDR3 consists of 14 residues. The CDR3 DNA sequence: TGTGCTAGCAGCCCACAAACAGGGCTGGAGACCCAGTACTTC. Its protein is CASSPQTGLETQYF.

The gene calls are TRBV20-1 and TRBJ2-5, with D maybe TRBD1 (6 bases). The CDR3 contains 20 residues. CDR1 and CDR2 (germline): DFQATT, SNEGSKA (reference sequence). Trimming removed 5 bases from V and 0 bases from J, with 31 bases in between. The CDR3 DNA follows: TGCAGTGCTGGAGTGTGGGATGATTCTCCGGGACAAAAGTACCAAGAGACCCAGTACTTC. Protein: CSAGVWDDSPGQKYQETQYF.

J is TRBJ2-5 and V is TRBV9; D is ambiguous. Germline assignment: CDR1 SGDLS and CDR2 YYNGEE. The CDR3 spans 16 residues. The V and J ends lost 0 bases and 7 bases respectively, with 19 bases between them. The CDR3 sequence is CASSVGVAWALGTQYF. The CDR3 nucleotides are TGTGCCAGCAGCGTAGGGGTGGCGTGGGCTTTGGGGACCCAGTACTTC.

This rearrangement joins TRBV7-2 to TRBJ2-7; 9 bases align to TRBD2. Trimming removed 7 bases from V and 4 bases from J; junction bases left unmatched: 5. This CDR3 has 13 amino acids. CDR1 and CDR2 (germline): SGHTA, FQGNSA. The CDR3 bases are TGTGCCAGCAAGGTGGCGGGAGGGTACGAGCAGTACTTC. Translated, it gives CASKVAGGYEQYF.

The table lists this clonotype with a few counts. The V gene is TRBV29-1, the J gene TRBJ2-7; D ambiguous. The CDR3 is 14 amino acids. V lost 4 bases, J lost 3 bases, and 16 bases lay in between. Germline loops: CDR1 SQVTM, CDR2 ANQGSEA. This CDR3 reads CSVGEPLVHYEQYF. The CDR3 region has the DNA TGCAGCGTTGGGGAACCCCTCGTCCACTACGAGCAGTACTTC.

This clonotype was found many times. This chain links TRBV12-3 or TRBV12-4 with TRBJ2-7, with D uncertain. The CDR3 extends over 8 amino acids. V was pared by 8 bases and J by 8 bases, with 4 bases between. Here the CDR3 DNA reads TGTGCCAGCCCGAAGCAGTACTTC. This gives the protein CASPKQYF.

This chain uses TRBV7-9 with TRBJ2-1; 7 bases match TRBD2. Trimming cost V 3 bases and J 7 bases; bases outside gene matches: 9. Germline-derived CDR1 and CDR2 are SEHNR and FQNEAQ (reference sequence). This CDR3 is built from 15 residues. The CDR3 loop reads CASSLPELAANEQFF. The CDR3, as DNA: TGTGCCAGCAGCTTGCCGGAGCTAGCGGCAAATGAGCAGTTCTTC.

This clonotype turned up a few times. The chain has TRBV6-6 and TRBJ2-3, with D tentatively TRBD2 (6 bases). Germline V lookup: CDR1 MNHNY, CDR2 SVGAGI (reference sequence). The CDR3 consists of 14 residues. V was cut by 5 bases and J by 5 bases, with 14 bases left in between. The CDR3 spells CASSPAQAGDTQYF. In nucleotides, the CDR3 is TGTGCCAGCAGTCCTGCCCAAGCGGGAGATACGCAGTATTTT.

This chain joins TRBV5-5 and TRBJ2-2, with TRBD2 matching over 8 bases. Germline CDR1 SGHKS, CDR2 YYEKEE (reference sequence). V was pared by 2 bases and J by 7 bases, with 16 bases of the junction left unmatched. The CDR3 runs 18 residues. The CDR3 region has the DNA TGTGCCAGCAGCTTAGGGGCACCAGCGGGGGTATCGGGCGGGGAGCTGTTTTTT. Translation gives CASSLGAPAGVSGGELFF.